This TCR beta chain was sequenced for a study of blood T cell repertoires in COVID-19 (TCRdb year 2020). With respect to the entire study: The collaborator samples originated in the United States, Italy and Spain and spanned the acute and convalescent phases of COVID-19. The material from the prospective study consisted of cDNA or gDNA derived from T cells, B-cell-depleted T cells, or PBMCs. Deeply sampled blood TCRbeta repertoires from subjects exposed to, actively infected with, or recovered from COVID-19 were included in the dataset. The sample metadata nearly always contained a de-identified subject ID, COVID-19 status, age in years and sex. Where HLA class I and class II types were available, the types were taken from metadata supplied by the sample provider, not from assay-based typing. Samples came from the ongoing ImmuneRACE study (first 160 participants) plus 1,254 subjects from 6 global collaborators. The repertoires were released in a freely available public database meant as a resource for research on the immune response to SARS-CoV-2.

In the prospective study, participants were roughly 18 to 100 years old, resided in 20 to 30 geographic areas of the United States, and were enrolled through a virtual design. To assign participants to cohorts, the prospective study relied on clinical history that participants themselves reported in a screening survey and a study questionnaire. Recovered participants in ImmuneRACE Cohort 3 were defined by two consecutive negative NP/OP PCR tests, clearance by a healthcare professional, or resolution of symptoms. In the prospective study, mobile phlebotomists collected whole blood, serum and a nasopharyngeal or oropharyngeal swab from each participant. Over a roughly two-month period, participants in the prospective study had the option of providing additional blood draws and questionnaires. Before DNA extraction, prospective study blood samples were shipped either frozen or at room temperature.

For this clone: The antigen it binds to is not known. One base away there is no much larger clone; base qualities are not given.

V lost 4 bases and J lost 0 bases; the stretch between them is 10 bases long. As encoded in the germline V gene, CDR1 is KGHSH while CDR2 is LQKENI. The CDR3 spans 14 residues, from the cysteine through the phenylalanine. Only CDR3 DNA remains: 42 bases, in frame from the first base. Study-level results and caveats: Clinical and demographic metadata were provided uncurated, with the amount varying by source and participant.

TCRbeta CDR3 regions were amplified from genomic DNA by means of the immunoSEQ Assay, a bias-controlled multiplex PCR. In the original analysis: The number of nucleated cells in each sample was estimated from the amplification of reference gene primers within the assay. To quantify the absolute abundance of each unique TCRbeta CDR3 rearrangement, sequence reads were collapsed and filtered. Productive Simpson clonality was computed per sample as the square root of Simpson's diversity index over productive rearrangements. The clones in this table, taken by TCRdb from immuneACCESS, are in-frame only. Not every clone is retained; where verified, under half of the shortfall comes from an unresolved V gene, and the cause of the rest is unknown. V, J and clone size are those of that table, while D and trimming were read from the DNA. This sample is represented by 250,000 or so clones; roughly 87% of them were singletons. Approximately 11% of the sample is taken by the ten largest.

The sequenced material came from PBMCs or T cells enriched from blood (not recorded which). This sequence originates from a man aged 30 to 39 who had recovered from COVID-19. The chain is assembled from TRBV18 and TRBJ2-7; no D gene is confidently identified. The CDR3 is CASSLLPSSYEQYF. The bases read TGTGCCAGCTCACTTCTTCCGAGCTCCTACGAGCAGTACTTC.